This T cell receptor beta chain was found in a study of blood T cell repertoires in COVID-19. Background on the study: COVID-19 samples, acute and convalescent, were from the United States, Italy and Spain. PBMCs, B-cell-depleted T cells, or T cells provided the cDNA or gDNA that made up the material.

Trimming took 7 bases from V and 3 from J; bases not matched to a gene: 10. Germline V gives CDR1 SGHAT, CDR2 FQNNGV. The CDR3 covers 15 residues. Authors' analysis steps: Scientists estimated how many nucleated cells there were by amplifying reference gene primers. Profiled with immunoSEQ multiplex PCR; TCRdb holds only in-frame clones, not every one. The V and J calls and clone size were taken over from that table, and D and trimming were inferred from the DNA. In the table there are tens of thousands of clones, 70% to 75% of which are singletons. The chain joins TRBV11-2 to TRBJ2-7; 9 nucleotides align to TRBD2. This clonotype originated in a man aged 65-85 years with acute or convalescent COVID-19. The sample comprised peripheral blood. Written as DNA, the CDR3 is TGTGCCAGCAACCGACCAGCGGGAGGTAGCTACGAGCAGTACTTC. It is translated as CASNRPAGGSYEQYF.